This TCR beta chain came from a study of CD8 T cells in ankylosing spondylitis. Study findings and constraints: Reportedly, significant enrichment of disease-linked clones occurred in matched ankylosing spondylitis synovial fluid. Roughly 8 highly homologous variants formed a TCR beta motif that appeared characteristic of ankylosing spondylitis blood. Past studies reported some motif variants in reactive arthritis synovial fluid and blood.

Via MiXCR, TCRdb re-called the 5' RACE reads, giving one row per CDR3 protein. This sample has approximately 400,000 distinct CDR3 sequences, with roughly a quarter found just once. Notes on this clonotype: No antigen is known for it.

The sequence came from a male donor with ankylosing spondylitis. Sequencing used blood, either unsorted or a sorted T cell fraction (not recorded which).

The CDR3 bases are TGTGCCAGCAGCGGGGGAACGGGGTTCACCGGGGAGCTGTTTTTT. Its protein is CASSGGTGFTGELFF. This chain uses TRBV11-2 with TRBJ2-2, with D perhaps being TRBD1 or TRBD2 (5 bases each). The length of the CDR3 is 15 residues. The germline V gene has CDR1 SGHAT and CDR2 FQNNGV. Deletions cut 5 bases from V and 4 bases from J, with 14 bases between.